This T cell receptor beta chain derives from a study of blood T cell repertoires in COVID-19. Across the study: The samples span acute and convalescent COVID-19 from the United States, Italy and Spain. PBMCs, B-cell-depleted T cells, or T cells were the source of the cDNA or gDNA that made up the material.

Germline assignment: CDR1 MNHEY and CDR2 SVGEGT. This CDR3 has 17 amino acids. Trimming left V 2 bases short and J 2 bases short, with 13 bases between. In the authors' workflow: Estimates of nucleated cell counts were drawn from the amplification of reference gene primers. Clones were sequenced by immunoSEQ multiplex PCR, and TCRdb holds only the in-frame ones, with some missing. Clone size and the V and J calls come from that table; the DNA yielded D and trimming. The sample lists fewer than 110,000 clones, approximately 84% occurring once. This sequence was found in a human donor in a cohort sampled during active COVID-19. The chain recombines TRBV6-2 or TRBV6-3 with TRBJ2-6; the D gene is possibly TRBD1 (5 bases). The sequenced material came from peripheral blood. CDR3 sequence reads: CASSYPVYRTGANVLTF. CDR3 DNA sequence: TGTGCCAGCAGTTACCCCGTCTACAGGACTGGGGCCAACGTCCTGACTTTC.